What follows is one TCR beta chain and its context. How the authors handled the data: Reference gene primer amplification gave estimated nucleated cell counts. Here immunoSEQ multiplex PCR was the method, and the copy in TCRdb shows in-frame clones only, minus some. V and J calls and clone size are as listed in that table; D and trimming were resolved from the DNA. The sample records around 230,000 clones, around 83% being singletons. CDR1 and CDR2 from the germline V gene are SGHNT and YENEEA. The CDR3 is made up of 15 amino acids. The germline V and J ends were trimmed by 5 bases and 0 bases, with 8 bases remaining between them. This entry comes from a study of blood T cell repertoires in COVID-19. For the study at large: From T cells, B-cell-depleted T cells, or PBMCs came the material, which was cDNA or gDNA.

The sequence came from a woman between 55 and 75 years old with active or convalescent COVID-19. What was sequenced was peripheral blood. The chain combines TRBV11-3 with TRBJ2-6; D call uncertain. CDR3 bases: TGTGCCAGCAGCCGCGGCTCCTCTGGGGCCAACGTCCTGACTTTC. Its protein product is CASSRGSSGANVLTF.